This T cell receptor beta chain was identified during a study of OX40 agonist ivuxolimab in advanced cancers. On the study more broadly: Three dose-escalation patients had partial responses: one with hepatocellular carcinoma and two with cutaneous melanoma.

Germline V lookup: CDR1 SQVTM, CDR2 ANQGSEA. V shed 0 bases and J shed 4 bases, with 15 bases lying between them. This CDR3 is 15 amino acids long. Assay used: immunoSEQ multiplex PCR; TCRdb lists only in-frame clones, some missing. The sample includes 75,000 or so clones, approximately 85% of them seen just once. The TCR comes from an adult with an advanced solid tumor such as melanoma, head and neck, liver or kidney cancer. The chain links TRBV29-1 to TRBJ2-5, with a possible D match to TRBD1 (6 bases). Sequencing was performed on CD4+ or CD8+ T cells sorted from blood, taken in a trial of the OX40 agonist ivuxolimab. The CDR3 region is CSVEDYLRGGETQYF. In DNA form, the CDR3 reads TGCAGCGTTGAAGATTACCTCAGGGGCGGAGAGACCCAGTACTTC.